The source of this TCR beta chain is a study of blood T cell repertoires in COVID-19. The wider study: There were acute and convalescent COVID-19 samples, and they came from the United States, Italy and Spain. Sources were T cells, B-cell-depleted T cells, or PBMCs; the material itself was cDNA or gDNA.

V was cut by 6 bases and J by 5 bases, with 11 bases left in between. The V gene's germline CDR1 is MDHEN and CDR2 SYDVKM. The CDR3 extends over 13 amino acids. Authors' analysis steps: Estimation of nucleated cell counts relied on the amplification of reference gene primers. Method: immunoSEQ multiplex PCR; TCRdb's copy keeps in-frame clones and lacks some. V and J calls plus clone size are reproduced from that table; the DNA served to infer D and trimming. The sample includes about 58,000 clones, over 80% of them seen just once. Material: peripheral blood. The clonotype originates from a man between 60 and 75 years old with acute or convalescent COVID-19. V gene TRBV28 combines with J gene TRBJ1-5; D may be TRBD1 (5 bases). The CDR3 nucleotides are TGTGCCAGCAGACCGACGGGGGATCAGCCCCAGCATTTT. The encoded protein is CASRPTGDQPQHF. Based on the CDR3 plus reference TRBV28 and TRBJ1-5, the full variable domain is DVKVTQSSRYLVKRTGEKVFLECVQDMDHENMFWYRQDPGLGLRLIYFSYDVKMKEKGDIPEGYSVSREKKERFSLILESASTNQTSMYLCASRPTGDQPQHFGDGTRLSIL.